Listed here is a single T cell receptor beta chain. Its antigen is currently unknown. Using a J-beta primer mix together with a sample-barcoded 5' primer, a second PCR was run for roughly 7 to 12 cycles. TCRdb ran MiXCR on the 5' RACE reads and lists one entry per CDR3 protein. The profile shows about 1 million distinct CDR3 sequences, 35% to 50% of them singletons. The V gene end was trimmed by 6 bases and the J gene end by 4 bases; junction bases not matched to a gene: 6. Germline V lookup: CDR1 DFQATT, CDR2 SNEGSKA (reference sequence). The CDR3 covers 12 residues. The data derive from a study of blood T cells in healthy people across ages. Regarding the study as a whole: Diversity estimates from one million T cells were considered underestimates. Naive CD4+ cells and diversity were both higher in long-lived donors than in aged donors. Leaving the PBMCs unsorted stopped any conclusive comparison of naive versus antigen-experienced cells. Across samples, TCR beta diversity tracked strongly with naive T cell percentage.

Sequenced: blood. The V call is TRBV20-1, the J call TRBJ2-7, with TRBD1 matching over 7 bases. The source is an older woman in good health. The CDR3 DNA sequence: TGCAGTGCCCAAGGACAGGTATACGAGCAGTACTTC. Amino acids: CSAQGQVYEQYF.